The present TCR beta chain was sequenced within a study of blood T cell repertoires in COVID-19. Study details: Samples taken during acute and convalescent COVID-19 were collected in the United States, Italy and Spain. From T cells, B-cell-depleted T cells, or PBMCs came the material, which was cDNA or gDNA.

The repertoire was sequenced with immunoSEQ multiplex PCR; TCRdb's copy has only in-frame clones and lacks some. The sample lists 250,000 to 350,000 clones, around 82% occurring once. This CDR3 spans 15 amino acids. V lost 4 bases to trimming and J lost 3 bases; unmatched junction nucleotides: 5. CDR1 SGHTA and CDR2 FQGTGA come from the germline V gene. The chain employs TRBV7-3 and TRBJ2-1, with TRBD2 matching over 8 bases. Material: peripheral blood. This clonotype was obtained from a human donor with COVID-19, enrolled during active disease. The donor label of this sample is uncertain. The DNA for the CDR3 is TGTGCCAGCAGCTCAGCGGGAGCCAGCTACAATGAGCAGTTCTTC. It specifies CASSSAGASYNEQFF.